This T cell receptor (beta chain) comes out of a study of blood T cells in healthy people across ages (dated by TCRdb to between 2015 and 2017). Broadly, across the study: Template switching captured roughly one uniquely barcoded TCR beta cDNA molecule per two T cells in model experiments. The study measured age-related changes in TCR beta repertoire diversity using deep sequencing normalized with unique cDNA molecular identifiers. Donors were grouped into four age groups: young (average 16 years), middle-aged (about 38), aged (around 60) and long-lived (less than 85). To avoid experimental bias, donors of different ages were spread randomly across the sequencing lanes. For two donors (one aged 18 to 29 and one aged 80 or older), the study analyzed two additional independent replicas of 1 million unique cDNA reads from the same blood draw. On the study overall, not on this receptor specifically: Since profiling was done on bulk unsorted PBMCs, naive and antigen-experienced compartments could not be conclusively compared. Total diversity estimates from one million sequenced T cells were considered lower bounds and underestimates. The percentage of naive T cells measured by flow cytometry correlated strongly with observed TCR beta diversity. Because the CMV infection status of the donors was unknown, age-related changes in expanded clonotypes may potentially have been confounded. Observed TCR beta diversity per million T cells fell roughly linearly with age, and a significant reduction was already apparent by age about 36. Compared with the aged group, more naive CD4+ T cells, fewer expanded clones and increased TCR diversity were shown by the long-lived group, suggesting age selection.

Donors were a few dozen systemically healthy Caucasian individuals from Russia aged 6 to 90 years. About 9.8 milliliters of peripheral blood were drawn from each donor into EDTA-treated Vacutainer tubes. Ficoll-Paque density-gradient centrifugation was used to isolate PBMCs, with at least 6 million obtained per sample. Trizol reagent was used to extract total RNA from PBMCs, with at least 5.5 micrograms per sample. The percentages of naive CD45RAhigh/CD27high T cells were determined by flow cytometry on a PBMC aliquot from every donor. Concerning this clonotype: Its antigen remains undetermined. No clone much larger than this one lies a single base away; base qualities are absent.

The library came from 5' RACE. The data were produced on an Illumina HiSeq 2500. A second PCR of about 7 to 12 cycles was run with a J-beta primer mix and a sample-barcoded 5' primer. A template-switch 5' adaptor carrying 12 random nucleotides introduced a unique molecular identifier onto each TCR beta cDNA molecule. Each sample yielded at least 2.5 million CDR3-containing paired-end reads. The Mint cDNA synthesis kit, primed by a TRBC-specific oligonucleotide, was used to synthesize first-strand cDNA from all RNA. Following uracil-DNA glycosylase treatment, a first 18-cycle PCR with universal primers M1SS and BC2_uni_R was performed on all cDNA. The authors' analysis ran thus. For normalization, 1 million high-quality reads were randomly selected from each sample, with every read carrying a distinct molecular identifier. Reads with shared molecular identifiers were discarded instead of being binned into consensus sequences. MiTCR, set to a Q25 quality threshold and the strictest error-elimination algorithm, was used for CDR3 identification, clonotype clustering and error correction. A nonparametric unseen species model with Euler transformation was used to estimate lower-bound total TCR beta diversity. TCRdb ran its own pipeline on the public reads, namely fastp trimming at Q25 and MiXCR clone calling, and kept in-frame beta chains. CDR3 protein sequences are deduplicated, and each keeps its most common genes and DNA. The V and J calls come from TCRdb's annotation, not from the publication. The sample data list roughly 2 million distinct CDR3 sequences, and roughly 52% of these were observed just once. Clones ranked in the top ten supply less than 2.5% of the sample.

V and J lose 5 bases and 4 bases, and a span of 17 bases separates them. Based on the germline V gene (reference sequence), the CDR1 and CDR2 sequences are SEHNR and FQNEAQ. There are 16 amino acids in the CDR3, from cysteine to phenylalanine inclusive. This entry keeps only the CDR3 DNA: 48 bases, framed from base 1. The chain is assembled from TRBV7-9 and TRBJ1-4, with a weak D call of TRBD1 (6 bases match). Sequencing was done on a sample of blood. This receptor was taken from a woman in her 40s in good health. The bases are TGTGCCAGCAGCCTCGCGGGCAGGGGCGATAATGAAAAACTGTTTTTT. It codes for CASSLAGRGDNEKLFF.